This entry describes one TCR beta chain. Its antigen remains unknown. This sample stems from a study of T cells in Graves' hyperthyroidism and ophthalmopathy. RNA transcripts gave rise to amplified TCR beta CDR3 regions. The TCR CDR3 was amplified in a first-round RT-PCR using the HTBI primer set. MiXCR was run by TCRdb on the multiplex PCR reads, yielding one entry per CDR3 protein. The table lists some 600,000 distinct CDR3 sequences, about 45% of them singletons. Patients having uncontrolled infection, another autoimmune disease, pregnancy or lactation were not included. Each diagnosis was grounded in clinical symptoms, serum thyroxine and TRAb, thyroid ultrasound, and orbital computed tomography. Findings and caveats of the study: Median prediction lead before ophthalmopathy onset was about 6.7 months with the model. Among clonotypes expanded in thyroid above 0.001, most were also found in blood.

Specimen: peripheral blood or thyroid tissue (not recorded which). The clonotype was recovered from a woman aged 18-35 years with Graves' hyperthyroidism.

CDR3 residues: CASRGNNEQYF. For the CDR3, the DNA is TGTGCCAGCAGGGGAAACAATGAGCAGTACTTC. This chain links TRBV2 with TRBJ2-7; D gene uncertain. This CDR3 spans 11 amino acids. V dropped 6 bases and J dropped 7 bases, with 10 bases sitting between them. The germline V gene has CDR1 SNHLY and CDR2 FYNNEI. Complete variable domain (other parts from reference TRBV2 and TRBJ2-7): EPEVTQTPSHQVTQMGQEVILRCVPISNHLYFYWYRQILGQKVEFLVSFYNNEISEKSEIFDDQFSVERPDGSNFTLKIRSTKLEDSAMYFCASRGNNEQYFGPGTRLTVT.